Given below is one T cell receptor (beta chain) in context. Its antigen remains unidentified. This sample is drawn from a study of cytomegalovirus exposure and HLA in healthy donors. Study-level information: The 120 validation repertoires, a later analysis reported, used the same platform as the 666 first-cohort repertoires. Study outcomes and limitations: Among TCR sequences, most were rare, though some public TCRs appeared in many donors. Specificity of three CMV-associated chains for CMV antigens was verified in vitro.

The junction had 11 bases not matched to a gene; V was cut back by 4 bases and J by 5 bases. CDR1 and CDR2 from the germline V gene are SGDLS and YYNGEE. This CDR3 has 17 amino acids. This table comes from immunoSEQ multiplex PCR, and its TCRdb copy is limited to in-frame clones, with some not included. The top ten clones hold about 1.1% of a sample with some 120,000 clones, roughly 89% of them seen once. This receptor was taken from a woman aged 18-30 years in good health and CMV-seronegative. The rearrangement links TRBV9 to TRBJ2-2; 10 bases are shared with TRBD2. What was sequenced was PBMCs. The CDR3 loop is CASSPRASGSGTGELFF. The CDR3 DNA reads as TGTGCCAGCAGCCCTCGGGCTAGCGGGAGCGGGACCGGGGAGCTGTTTTTT. The entire variable domain, with the rest obtained from reference TRBV9 and TRBJ2-2, is as follows: DSGVTQTPKHLITATGQRVTLRCSPRSGDLSVYWYQQSLDQGLQFLIQYYNGEERAKGNILERFSAQQFPDLHSELNLSSLELGDSALYFCASSPRASGSGTGELFFGEGSRLTVL.